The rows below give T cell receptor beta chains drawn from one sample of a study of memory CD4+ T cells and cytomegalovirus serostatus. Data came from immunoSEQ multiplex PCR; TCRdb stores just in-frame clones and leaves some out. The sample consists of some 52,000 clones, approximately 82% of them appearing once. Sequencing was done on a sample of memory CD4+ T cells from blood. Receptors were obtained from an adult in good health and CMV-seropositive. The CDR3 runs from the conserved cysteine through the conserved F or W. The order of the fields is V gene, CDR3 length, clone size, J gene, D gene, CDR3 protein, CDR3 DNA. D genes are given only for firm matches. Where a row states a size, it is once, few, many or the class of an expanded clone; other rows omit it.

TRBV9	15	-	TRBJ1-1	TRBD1	CASSFTDRGGTEAFF	TGTGCCAGCAGCTTCACGGACAGGGGAGGAACTGAAGCTTTCTTT
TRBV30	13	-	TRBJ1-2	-	CVFRGSGNYGYTF	TGTGTATTTCGGGGCAGTGGGAACTATGGCTACACCTTC
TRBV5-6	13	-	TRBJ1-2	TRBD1	CASRMTGGSGYTF	TGTGCCAGCAGGATGACAGGGGGGTCTGGCTACACCTTC
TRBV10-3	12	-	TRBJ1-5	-	CAISEGHQPQHF	TGTGCCATCAGTGAGGGCCATCAGCCCCAGCATTTT
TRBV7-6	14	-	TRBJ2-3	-	CASSYGGGADTQYF	TGTGCCAGCAGCTACGGAGGAGGGGCAGATACGCAGTATTTT
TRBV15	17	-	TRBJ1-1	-	CATSRVQGPGTGTEAFF	TGTGCCACCAGCAGAGTTCAGGGACCGGGAACGGGAACTGAAGCTTTCTTT
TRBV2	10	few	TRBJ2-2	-	CASRVGELFF	TGTGCCAGCCGCGTCGGGGAGCTGTTTTTT
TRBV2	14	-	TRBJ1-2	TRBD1	CASRADRGLFGYTF	TGTGCCAGCAGAGCGGACAGGGGATTATTCGGCTACACCTTC
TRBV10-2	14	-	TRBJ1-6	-	CASSEWAKNSPLHF	TGCGCCAGCAGTGAATGGGCCAAGAATTCACCCCTCCACTTT
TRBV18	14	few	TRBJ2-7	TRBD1	CASSVDRGKYEQYF	TGTGCCAGCTCAGTGGACAGGGGGAAATACGAGCAGTACTTC
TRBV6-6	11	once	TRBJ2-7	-	CASSSHYEQYF	TGTGCCAGCAGTTCTCATTACGAGCAGTACTTC
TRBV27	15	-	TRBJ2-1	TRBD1	CASNRGGTGVFTQFF	TGTGCCAGCAACCGAGGTGGGACAGGGGTTTTTACGCAGTTCTTC
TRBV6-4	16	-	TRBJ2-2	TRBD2	CASSPFSGVNTGELFF	TGTGCCAGCAGTCCCTTTAGCGGGGTAAACACCGGGGAGCTGTTTTTT
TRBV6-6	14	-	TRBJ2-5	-	CASKVRGSKETQYF	TGTGCCAGCAAAGTCCGGGGTTCGAAAGAGACCCAGTACTTC
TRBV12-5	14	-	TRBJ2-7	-	CASGHPTVSYEQYF	TGTGCTAGTGGTCACCCGACAGTATCCTACGAGCAGTACTTC
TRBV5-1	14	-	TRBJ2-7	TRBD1	CASSLRGQPYEQYF	TGCGCCAGCAGCTTGAGGGGGCAACCCTACGAGCAGTACTTC
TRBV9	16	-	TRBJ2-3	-	CASSSGVGQGTDTQYF	TGTGCCAGCAGCTCGGGGGTGGGCCAGGGCACAGATACGCAGTATTTT
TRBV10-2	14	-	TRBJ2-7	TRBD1	CASSPGTGAYEQYF	TGCGCCAGCAGTCCCGGGACAGGGGCCTACGAGCAGTACTTC
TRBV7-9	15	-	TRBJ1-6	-	CASSLGSSYNSPLHF	TGTGCCAGCAGCTTAGGGAGCTCCTATAATTCACCCCTCCACTTT
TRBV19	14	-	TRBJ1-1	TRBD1	CASSNQDRDTEAFF	TGTGCCAGTAGTAACCAAGACAGGGACACTGAAGCTTTCTTT
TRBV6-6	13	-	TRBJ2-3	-	CASSPHISDTQYF	TGTGCCAGCAGCCCCCATATATCGGATACGCAGTATTTT
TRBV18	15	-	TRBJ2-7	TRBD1	CASSPAGQGAGEQYF	TGTGCCAGCTCACCCGCGGGACAGGGGGCAGGGGAGCAGTACTTC
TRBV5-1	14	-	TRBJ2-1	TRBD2	CASSPSGGRNEQFF	TGCGCCAGCAGCCCGAGCGGGGGGCGGAATGAGCAGTTCTTC
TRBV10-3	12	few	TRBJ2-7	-	CAISPNGGEQYF	TGTGCCATCAGCCCCAATGGGGGGGAGCAGTACTTC
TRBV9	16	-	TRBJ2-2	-	CASSYFDRHNTGELFF	TGTGCCAGCAGCTACTTCGACAGACATAACACCGGGGAGCTGTTTTTT
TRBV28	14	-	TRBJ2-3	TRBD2	CASSVAGGADTQYF	TGTGCCAGCAGCGTAGCGGGAGGTGCAGATACGCAGTATTTT
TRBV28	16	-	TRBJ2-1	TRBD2	CASSSRTSGKFNEQFF	TGTGCCAGCAGTTCTCGGACTAGCGGGAAGTTCAATGAGCAGTTCTTC
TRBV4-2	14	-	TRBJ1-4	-	CASSLGGVDEKLFF	TGTGCCAGCAGCCTTGGAGGGGTGGATGAAAAACTGTTTTTT
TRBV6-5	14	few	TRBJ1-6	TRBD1	CASSLTGANSPLHF	TGTGCCAGCAGCTTGACAGGGGCTAATTCACCCCTCCACTTT
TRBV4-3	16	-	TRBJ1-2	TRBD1	CASSQDLGTVRNGYTF	TGCGCCAGCAGCCAAGATCTGGGGACAGTACGGAATGGCTACACCTTC
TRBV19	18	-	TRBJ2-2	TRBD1	CASHPDRGQRGFTGELFF	TGTGCCAGCCACCCGGACAGGGGGCAACGGGGGTTCACCGGGGAGCTGTTTTTT
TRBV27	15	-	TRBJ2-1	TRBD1	CASSPEDRPNRSQFF	TGTGCCAGCAGTCCTGAGGACAGGCCGAACCGTTCCCAGTTCTTC
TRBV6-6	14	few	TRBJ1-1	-	CASSWGSVNTEAFF	TGTGCCAGCAGTTGGGGATCGGTGAACACTGAAGCTTTCTTT
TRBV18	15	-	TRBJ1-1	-	CASSPSRQMNTEAFF	TGTGCCAGCTCACCCTCGAGGCAGATGAACACTGAAGCTTTCTTT
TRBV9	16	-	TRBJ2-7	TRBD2	CASSVGLAESSYEQYF	TGTGCCAGCAGCGTAGGTCTAGCGGAGAGCTCCTACGAGCAGTACTTC
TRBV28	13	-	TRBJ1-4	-	CASRRTVNEKLFF	TGTGCCAGCAGGAGGACAGTCAATGAAAAACTGTTTTTT
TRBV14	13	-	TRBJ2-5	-	CASSQRVSGTQYF	TGTGCCAGCAGCCAGCGGGTGTCCGGGACCCAGTACTTC
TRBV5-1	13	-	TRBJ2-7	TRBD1	CASSLGGQVEQYF	TGCGCCAGCAGCTTGGGGGGACAGGTCGAGCAGTACTTC
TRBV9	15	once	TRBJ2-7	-	CASSSQGGMGYEQYF	TGTGCCAGCAGCTCTCAAGGAGGGATGGGGTACGAGCAGTACTTC
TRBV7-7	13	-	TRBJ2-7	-	CASSWGAGEEQYF	TGTGCTAGCAGCTGGGGGGCGGGAGAAGAGCAGTACTTC
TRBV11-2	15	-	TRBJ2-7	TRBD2	CASSRQAGDTYEQYF	TGTGCCAGCAGCAGGCAAGCGGGAGATACCTACGAGCAGTACTTC
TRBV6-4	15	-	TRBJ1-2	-	CASSLQVGGNYGYTF	TGTGCCAGCAGTCTGCAGGTGGGGGGCAACTATGGCTACACCTTC
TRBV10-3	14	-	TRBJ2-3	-	CAISGRGSSDTQYF	TGTGCCATCAGTGGTAGGGGTTCATCAGATACGCAGTATTTT
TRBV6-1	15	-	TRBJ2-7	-	CASSEGLLRSDEQYF	TGTGCCAGCAGTGAAGGATTATTGAGATCGGACGAGCAGTACTTC
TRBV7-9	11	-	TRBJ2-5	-	CASSAGWTQYF	TGTGCCAGCAGCGCCGGGTGGACCCAGTACTTC
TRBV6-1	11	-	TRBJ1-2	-	CASGRNYGYTF	TGTGCCAGTGGGCGTAACTATGGCTACACCTTC
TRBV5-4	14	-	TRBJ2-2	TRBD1	CASSSGTATGELFF	TGTGCCAGCAGCTCAGGGACAGCCACCGGGGAGCTGTTTTTT
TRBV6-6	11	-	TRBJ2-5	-	CASSYGETQYF	TGTGCCAGCAGTTACGGGGAGACCCAGTACTTC
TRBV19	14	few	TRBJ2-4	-	CASRGGSGKNIQYF	TGTGCCAGCAGAGGGGGATCGGGCAAAAACATTCAGTACTTC
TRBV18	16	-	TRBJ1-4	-	CASSSLTHSTNEKLFF	TGTGCCAGCTCATCCCTGACACACTCAACTAATGAAAAACTGTTTTTT
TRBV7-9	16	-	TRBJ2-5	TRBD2	CASSLGLAGGQETQYF	TGTGCCAGCAGCTTAGGACTAGCGGGAGGGCAAGAGACCCAGTACTTC
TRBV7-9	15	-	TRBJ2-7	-	CASSPSLTGAYEQYF	TGTGCCAGCAGCCCCTCCTTGACAGGAGCCTACGAGCAGTACTTC
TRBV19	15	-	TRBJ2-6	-	CASSITPSGANVLTF	TGTGCCAGTAGTATAACACCCTCTGGGGCCAACGTCCTGACTTTC
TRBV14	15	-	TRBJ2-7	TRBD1	CASSQDRTGSREQYF	TGTGCCAGCAGCCAAGATCGGACAGGGTCAAGAGAGCAGTACTTC
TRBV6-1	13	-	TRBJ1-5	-	CASRTASNQPQHF	TGTGCCAGCAGGACAGCCTCAAATCAGCCCCAGCATTTT
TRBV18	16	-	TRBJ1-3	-	CASSPDLFSSGNTIYF	TGTGCCAGCTCACCGGATCTTTTTAGCTCTGGAAACACCATATATTTT
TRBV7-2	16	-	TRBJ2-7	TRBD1	CASSPGQGYGTYEQYF	TGTGCCAGCAGCCCGGGACAGGGGTACGGGACCTACGAGCAGTACTTC
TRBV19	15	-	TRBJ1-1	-	CASSTRDRWNTEAFF	TGTGCCAGTAGTACCAGGGATCGATGGAACACTGAAGCTTTCTTT